A single sample is the source of the 17 T cell receptor beta chains below, sequenced in a study of shared clonotypes between healthy human individuals. The assay was immunoSEQ multiplex PCR, and TCRdb's table has in-frame clones only and misses some. The table has approximately 400,000 clones, about 96% seen once. The sample was memory CD8+ T cells sorted from blood. Regarding subset: CD45RO+ cells pooled with CCR7-negative TemRA cells. The source of these receptors is a man younger than 40 in good health.

This chain connects TRBV7-2 to TRBJ2-2; tentative D call: TRBD2 (6 bases). Germline V gene sequence: CDR1 SGHTA, CDR2 FQGNSA. The CDR3 loop spans 16 amino acids. V gave up 6 bases and J gave up 4 bases, with 18 bases separating them. CDR3 nucleotides: TGTGCCAGCAGTGCAGCGGCGGGACCCCGCACCGGGGAGCTGTTTTTT. It codes for CASSAAAGPRTGELFF.

The chain links TRBV11-2 to TRBJ1-4; D call uncertain. CDR3 size: 13 residues. Trimming removed 5 bases from V and 5 bases from J, with 9 bases in between. In germline, CDR1 is SGHAT, CDR2 FQNNGV. Written as DNA, the CDR3 is TGTGCCAGCAGCCAATACGCCAATGAAAAACTGTTTTTT. It specifies CASSQYANEKLFF.

The J gene is TRBJ2-1, the V gene TRBV6-1; 7 positions match TRBD2. The CDR3 contains 14 residues. Per the germline V gene, CDR1 is MNHNS and CDR2 is SASEGT. J was trimmed by 7 bases and V by 5 bases; bases with no gene match: 8. The CDR3 nucleotides read TGTGCCAGCAGTCCCCGACTAGCCCGGAATGAGCAGTTCTTC. Translating gives CASSPRLARNEQFF.

The count of this clone is one. The same CDR3 arises from other DNA sequences in this sample as well. The chain recombines TRBV28 with TRBJ1-3; no clear D. This CDR3 has 14 residues. The ends were cut back, 2 bases at V and 0 bases at J, with 5 bases in the middle. CDR1 is MDHEN and CDR2 is SYDVKM in the germline V gene. The CDR3 sequence: CASSLGSSGNTIYF. In nucleotides, the CDR3 is TGTGCCAGCAGTTTAGGCAGCTCTGGAAACACCATATATTTT.

The CDR3 loop is CAILRDRECYEQYF. The CDR3 nucleotides are TGTGCCATCCTCCGGGACAGGGAATGCTACGAGCAGTACTTC. The chain has TRBV21-1 and TRBJ2-7; the table's TRBD1 call for D was not verified on the DNA. TRBV21-1 is given as a pseudogene. This CDR3 is built from 14 residues.

This rearrangement joins TRBV29-1 to TRBJ1-2; TRBD1 matches at 8 bases. J was trimmed by 4 bases and V by 4 bases; bases with no gene match: 5. Per the germline V gene, CDR1 is SQVTM and CDR2 is ANQGSEA. The CDR3 runs 13 residues. The CDR3, as DNA: TGCAGCGTTGGTAGAACAGGGGGCTATGGCTACACCTTC. Residues: CSVGRTGGYGYTF.

The genes are TRBV4-1 and TRBJ1-4; TRBD1 agrees at 7 bases. Germline V lookup: CDR1 MGHRA, CDR2 YSYEKL. Trimming at V came to 2 bases and at J to 7 bases, leaving 4 bases not matched to a gene. The CDR3 has 14 amino acids. The CDR3 spells CASSQTNRGEKLFF. The DNA of the CDR3 is TGCGCCAGCAGCCAAACTAACAGGGGTGAAAAACTGTTTTTT.

The chain has TRBV6-5 and TRBJ2-5, with TRBD1 as a possible D gene (5 bases). The CDR3 extends over 13 amino acids. Deletions cut 2 bases from V and 5 bases from J, with 9 bases between. Germline values: CDR1 MNHEY, CDR2 SVGAGI. CDR3 coding DNA: TGTGCCAGCAGTTACAGGGGCCCGGAGACCCAGTACTTC. This translates into CASSYRGPETQYF.

The chain uses TRBV6-1 and TRBJ1-5, with D maybe TRBD1 (5 bases). Germline V gene data show CDR1 as MNHNS and CDR2 as SASEGT. This CDR3 has 15 residues. Trimming left V 8 bases short and J 1 base short, with 15 bases between. The CDR3 protein is CASRIGGWSNQPQHF. Written as DNA, the CDR3 is TGTGCCAGCCGAATCGGGGGTTGGAGCAATCAGCCCCAGCATTTT.

This clone was observed a single time. This chain connects TRBV7-8 to TRBJ2-3, with 9 bases lining up with TRBD2. J gave up 2 bases and V 5 bases, and 11 bases lay outside the gene matches. CDR3 size: 17 residues. Germline CDR1 reads SGHVS; CDR2 reads FQNEAQ. In DNA, the CDR3 is TGTGCCAGCAGCCGTAGACCGGGACTAGCTCACACAGATACGCAGTATTTT. Translating it yields CASSRRPGLAHTDTQYF.

V gene TRBV4-1 combines with J gene TRBJ2-1; a possible D gene is TRBD2 (5 bases). Per the germline V gene, CDR1 is MGHRA and CDR2 is YSYEKL. Trimming cost V 4 bases and J 0 bases, with 7 bases left between them. CDR3 length: 14 amino acids. The CDR3 bases are TGCGCCAGCAGCCGGAGCGGCTCCTACAATGAGCAGTTCTTC. Translation: CASSRSGSYNEQFF.

The CDR3 DNA sequence: TGTGCCAGCAGTTTATACAGGGGGTACGAGCAGTACTTC. It specifies CASSLYRGYEQYF. The chain carries TRBV27 and TRBJ2-7; 8 bases agree with TRBD1. Germline CDR1 and CDR2: MNHEY and SMNVEV (reference sequence). This CDR3 region has 13 residues. V trimming: 1 base; J trimming: 4 bases; junction bases outside the gene matches: 0.

In this sample, this clone turned up a few times. Distinct nucleotide sequences in the sample also encode this CDR3. The V call is TRBV28, the J call TRBJ2-1, with unresolved D. CDR1 is MDHEN and CDR2 is SYDVKM in the germline V gene. The ends were cut back, 6 bases at V and 5 bases at J, with 5 bases in the middle. The CDR3 is 11 residues long. CDR3 protein: CASSRDNEQFF. DNA for the CDR3: TGTGCCAGCAGCCGGGACAATGAGCAGTTCTTC.

The CDR3 here is CASSATGTSGYNEQFF. The CDR3 DNA reads as TGTGCCAGCAGTGCGACCGGGACTAGCGGTTACAATGAGCAGTTCTTC. The chain carries TRBV27 and TRBJ2-1, with 11 bases lining up with TRBD2. Trimming removed 5 bases from V and 4 bases from J; junction bases left unmatched: 7. The CDR3 loop spans 16 amino acids. Germline CDR1 MNHEY, CDR2 SMNVEV (reference sequence).

The rearrangement uses TRBV11-1 and TRBJ2-7; possibly TRBD1 or TRBD2 for D (5 bases each). Trimming removed 4 bases at V and 0 bases at J, with 13 bases between. Germline CDR1 is SGHAT and CDR2 is FQDESV (reference sequence). The CDR3 consists of 15 residues. In DNA, the CDR3 is TGTGCCAGCAGCTACCGGGACCCGAGCTCCTACGAGCAGTACTTC. This codes for CASSYRDPSSYEQYF.

The chain employs TRBV2 and TRBJ2-7; a weak D match, TRBD1 (6 bases). Germline assignment: CDR1 SNHLY and CDR2 FYNNEI. The CDR3 spans 12 residues. V was cut by 6 bases and J by 4 bases, with 10 bases left in between. Written as DNA, the CDR3 is TGTGCCAGCAGAGACGACAGGTACGAGCAGTACTTC. Translation gives CASRDDRYEQYF. Based on the CDR3 plus reference TRBV2 and TRBJ2-7, the full variable domain is EPEVTQTPSHQVTQMGQEVILRCVPISNHLYFYWYRQILGQKVEFLVSFYNNEISEKSEIFDDQFSVERPDGSNFTLKIRSTKLEDSAMYFCASRDDRYEQYFGPGTRLTVT.

The V and J genes are TRBV28 and TRBJ1-5; possible D gene TRBD1, 5 bases. In germline, CDR1 is MDHEN, CDR2 SYDVKM. This CDR3 comprises 13 residues. The V and J ends lost 6 bases and 0 bases respectively, with 6 bases between them. CDR3 in DNA: TGTGCCAGCAGCCAGGGTAGCAATCAGCCCCAGCATTTT. It codes for CASSQGSNQPQHF.